This passage covers 19 T cell receptor beta chains from one sample sequenced in a study of technical replicates of blood from a handful of donors. Repertoires were generated with immunoSEQ multiplex PCR, while TCRdb's copy carries only in-frame clones and drops some. Of approximately 82,000 clones detected, 85% to 95% appear once; the ten largest clones hold about 0.26%. What was sequenced was T cells isolated from PBMCs. Source of these receptors: a human donor in good health.

The rearrangement uses TRBV6-6 and TRBJ1-1, with TRBD1 identical over 8 bases. The CDR3 runs to 13 residues. The V gene end was trimmed by 7 bases and the J gene end by 7 bases; junction bases not matched to a gene: 8. Germline CDR1 is MNHNY and CDR2 is SVGAGI (reference sequence). For the CDR3, the DNA is TGTGCCAGCATCGGACAGGGAAATAGTGAAGCTTTCTTT. It translates to CASIGQGNSEAFF.

The chain combines TRBV11-2 with TRBJ2-7, with D possibly TRBD2 on 5 matching bases. This CDR3 spans 15 amino acids. Trimming left V 1 base short and J 0 bases short, with 10 bases between. Germline V CDR1 and CDR2: SGHAT, FQNNGV. DNA for the CDR3: TGTGCCAGCAGCTTAGCAGGACTGACCTCCTACGAGCAGTACTTC. Encoded protein: CASSLAGLTSYEQYF.

This sequence joins TRBV5-4 and TRBJ2-7, with TRBD2 identical over 7 bases. The CDR3 runs 15 residues. V lost 1 base to trimming and J lost 4 bases; unmatched junction nucleotides: 8. Germline loops: CDR1 SGHNT, CDR2 YYREEE (reference sequence). CDR3 sequence reads: CASSLSSGVWYEQYF. The CDR3 nucleotides are TGTGCCAGCAGCTTGTCCAGCGGGGTTTGGTACGAGCAGTACTTC.

This chain uses TRBV5-6 with TRBJ2-7; D perhaps matches TRBD1 (5 bases). The germline V and J ends were trimmed by 4 bases and 7 bases, with 15 bases remaining between them. The CDR3 spans 13 residues. CDR1 and CDR2 (germline): SGHDT, YYEEEE. As DNA, the CDR3 is TGTGCCAGCAGCAAACGACAGACCGGTGAGCAGTACTTC. Translation gives CASSKRQTGEQYF.

This chain connects TRBV19 to TRBJ1-5; 9 nucleotides agree with TRBD1. The germline V gene encodes CDR1 LNHDA and CDR2 SQIVND (reference sequence). The CDR3 covers 14 residues. The V and J ends lost 3 bases and 6 bases, in that order; junction bases with no gene match: 3. The CDR3 DNA reads TGTGCCAGTAGTATCCCGGGACAGGGTCAGCCCCAGCATTTT. Translated: CASSIPGQGQPQHF.

Written as DNA, the CDR3 is TGCGCCAGCAGCCGGAACCAGGATCGTAATGAGCAGTTCTTC. Its translation: CASSRNQDRNEQFF. The chain couples TRBV4-1 to TRBJ2-1; D is undetermined. Germline CDR1 and CDR2: MGHRA and YSYEKL. Trimming took 4 bases from V and 7 from J, leaving 14 bases between them. The CDR3 extends over 14 amino acids.

The CDR3 sequence is CASSETSGGTDTQYF. CDR3 in DNA: TGTGCCAGCAGTGAGACTAGCGGGGGCACAGATACGCAGTATTTT. The chain carries TRBV7-3 and TRBJ2-3; 11 nucleotides align to TRBD2. Germline V gene sequence: CDR1 SGHTA, CDR2 FQGTGA. V lost 6 bases to trimming and J lost 1 base; unmatched junction nucleotides: 3. This CDR3 spans 15 amino acids.

J is TRBJ1-1 and V is TRBV4-1, with D possibly TRBD1 on 6 matching bases. Trimming removed 3 bases from V and 5 bases from J, with 16 bases in between. The CDR3 length is 15 residues. The V gene's germline CDR1 is MGHRA and CDR2 YSYEKL. CDR3 bases: TGCGCCAGCAGCCAGACCGGGACAAGGGGTACTGAAGCTTTCTTT. Amino acid sequence: CASSQTGTRGTEAFF.

The chain is built from TRBV6-5 and TRBJ2-7, with 9 nucleotides matching TRBD2. The length of the CDR3 is 15 residues. Unmatched junction bases numbered 7, after V lost 6 bases and J lost 1 base. CDR1 is MNHEY and CDR2 is SVGAGI in the germline V gene. The CDR3 DNA reads as TGTGCCAGCAGGGAGCTAGCGGGGACGTCCTACGAGCAGTACTTC. It codes for CASRELAGTSYEQYF.

V is TRBV6-5 and J is TRBJ2-3; D is possibly TRBD1 (6 bases). Trimming took off 8 bases at V and 1 base at J, with 16 bases between the two ends. CDR3 size: 15 residues. The germline V gene has CDR1 MNHEY and CDR2 SVGAGI. For the CDR3, the DNA is TGTGCCAGCTCCGACAGGCTCATCGGCACAGATACGCAGTATTTT. Translated, it gives CASSDRLIGTDTQYF.

The chain combines TRBV6-5 with TRBJ2-7; TRBD1 agrees at 10 bases. The CDR3 totals 15 residues. V dropped 0 bases and J dropped 5; count of bases not matched to a gene: 4. Looked up from germline, CDR1 is MNHEY and CDR2 is SVGAGI. CDR3 DNA: TGTGCCAGCAGTTACTCGGGACAGGGGATCGACGAGCAGTACTTC. Translated: CASSYSGQGIDEQYF.

V and J are TRBV11-2 and TRBJ2-2; 8 bases match TRBD1. V shed 2 bases, J shed 6 bases, and the junction held 5 bases outside the gene matches. CDR1 SGHAT and CDR2 FQNNGV come from the germline V gene. The CDR3 consists of 15 residues. CDR3 protein: CASSLTGGYPGELFF. The CDR3, as DNA: TGTGCCAGCAGCTTAACAGGGGGATATCCCGGGGAGCTGTTTTTT.

This clone occurred once. The gene calls are TRBV4-2 and TRBJ2-7; perhaps TRBD2 as D (6 bases). The V end was cut by 0 bases, the J end by 2 bases, with 11 bases between. Germline CDR1 reads LGHNA; CDR2 reads YNFKEQ. The CDR3 contains 15 residues. The CDR3 DNA follows: TGTGCCAGCAGCCAAGATTCGGGACTTCCCTACGAGCAGTACTTC. Its translation is CASSQDSGLPYEQYF.

The chain couples TRBV18 to TRBJ2-1, with D perhaps matching TRBD2 (7 bases). The V end was cut by 5 bases, the J end by 2 bases, with 22 bases between. The CDR3 spans 18 residues. CDR1 is KGHSH and CDR2 is LQKENI in the germline V gene. This CDR3 is CASSSSGGVKGTYNEQFF. CDR3 DNA: TGTGCCAGCTCATCCTCGGGGGGCGTAAAAGGCACCTACAATGAGCAGTTCTTC.

The chain carries TRBV27 and TRBJ2-7; 7 bases line up with TRBD1. The germline V gene has CDR1 MNHEY and CDR2 SMNVEV (reference sequence). J gave up 4 bases and V 4 bases, and 10 bases lay outside the gene matches. This CDR3 is built from 15 residues. This chain's CDR3 is CASSSLRDSVYEQYF. The CDR3 DNA is TGTGCCAGCAGTTCCCTTCGGGACAGCGTATACGAGCAGTACTTC.

The gene calls are TRBV2 and TRBJ2-3; 8 bases are a match to TRBD2. V lost 7 bases and J lost 0; bases outside the gene matches: 9. This CDR3 comprises 16 residues. The germline gives CDR1 SNHLY, CDR2 FYNNEI. Here the CDR3 reads CASTRGGFLSTDTQYF. The CDR3 bases are TGTGCCAGCACCCGGGGGGGTTTCTTAAGCACAGATACGCAGTATTTT.

V usage is TRBV5-6 and J usage is TRBJ2-1, with D maybe TRBD2 (5 bases). CDR1 and CDR2 from the germline V gene are SGHDT and YYEEEE. The CDR3 length is 14 residues. Trimming took off 5 bases at V and 6 bases at J, with 15 bases between the two ends. CDR3 residues: CASREGARSNEQFF. Written as DNA, the CDR3 is TGTGCCAGCAGAGAGGGTGCGCGGAGCAATGAGCAGTTCTTC.

The chain couples TRBV21-1 to TRBJ2-6; the D call of TRBD2 is as the table states it, not checked on the DNA. TRBV21-1 constitutes a pseudogene. The CDR3 extends over 16 amino acids. CDR3 region: CASSKPRVRGANVLTF. In DNA, the CDR3 is TGTGCCAGCAGCAAACCCCGGGTACGAGGGGCCAACGTCCTGACTTTC.

This sequence joins TRBV5-1 and TRBJ2-7, with 9 nucleotides matching TRBD1. Germline CDR1 SGHRS, CDR2 YFSETQ. V trimming: 0 bases; J trimming: 1 base; junction bases outside the gene matches: 11. The CDR3 has 18 amino acids. CDR3 in DNA: TGCGCCAGCAGCTTGGAGGACAGGGGCCCTCTGCTATCCTACGAGCAGTACTTC. Its translation is CASSLEDRGPLLSYEQYF.